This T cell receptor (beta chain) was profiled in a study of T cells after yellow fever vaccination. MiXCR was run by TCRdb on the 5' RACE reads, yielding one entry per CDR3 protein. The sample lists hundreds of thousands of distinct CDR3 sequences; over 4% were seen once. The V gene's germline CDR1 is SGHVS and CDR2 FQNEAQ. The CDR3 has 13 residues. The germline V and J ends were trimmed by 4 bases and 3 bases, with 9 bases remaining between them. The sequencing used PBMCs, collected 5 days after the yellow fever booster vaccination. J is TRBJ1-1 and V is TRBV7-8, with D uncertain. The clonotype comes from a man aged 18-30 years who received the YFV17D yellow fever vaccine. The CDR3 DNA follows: TGTGCCAGCAGCTCCCCAGGAGACACTGAAGCTTTCTTT. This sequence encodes CASSSPGDTEAFF.